The present T cell receptor beta chain was sequenced within a study of T cells in Graves' hyperthyroidism and ophthalmopathy. Whole-study findings and limits: Onset of ophthalmopathy came a median approximately 6.5 months after the model predicted it.

Germline V gene sequence: CDR1 PRHDT, CDR2 FYEKMQ (reference sequence). The CDR3 length is 13 residues. The ends lost 5 bases at V and 3 bases at J; junction bases unmatched: 4. Isolation of PBMCs was performed on about 10 ml fresh peripheral blood. It was RNA transcripts that yielded the amplified TCR beta CDR3 regions. Primed by the HTBI set, a first-round RT-PCR was run on the TCR CDR3. TCRdb fed the multiplex PCR reads into MiXCR, producing one record per CDR3 protein. The sample has under 600,000 distinct CDR3 sequences; roughly 16% are singletons. This clonotype has only a few counts. Antigen specificity is unknown.

This sequence was found in a woman between 40 and 55 years old with Graves' ophthalmopathy. The chain has TRBV13 and TRBJ2-7, with 7 bases lining up with TRBD2. The material sequenced was blood. In DNA form, the CDR3 reads TGTGCCAGCAGCGCCGGGACTAACTACGAGCAGTACTTC. Its translation: CASSAGTNYEQYF.